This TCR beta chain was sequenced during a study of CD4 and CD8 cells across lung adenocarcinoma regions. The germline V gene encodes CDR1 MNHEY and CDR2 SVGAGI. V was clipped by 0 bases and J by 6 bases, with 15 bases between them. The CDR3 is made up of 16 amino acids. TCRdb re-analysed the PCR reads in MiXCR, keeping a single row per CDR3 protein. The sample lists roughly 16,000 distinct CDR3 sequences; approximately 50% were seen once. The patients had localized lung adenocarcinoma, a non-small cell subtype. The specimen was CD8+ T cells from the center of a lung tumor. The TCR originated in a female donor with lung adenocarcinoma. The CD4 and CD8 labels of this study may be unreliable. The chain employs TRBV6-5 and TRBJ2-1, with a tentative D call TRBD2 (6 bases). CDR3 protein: CASSYSIGVSGNEQFF. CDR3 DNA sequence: TGTGCCAGCAGTTACTCGATTGGGGTTAGCGGCAATGAGCAGTTCTTC.